This T cell receptor beta chain appears in the sequencing data of a study of blood T cell repertoires in COVID-19. Across the study: Whether acute or convalescent, the COVID-19 samples came from the United States, Italy and Spain. T cells, B-cell-depleted T cells, or PBMCs provided the cDNA or gDNA that served as material.

Per the study methods: Amplification of reference gene primers was used by the study to estimate nucleated cell counts. Profiled with immunoSEQ multiplex PCR; TCRdb holds only in-frame clones, not every one. From that table come the V and J calls and clone size; the DNA was used to work out D and trimming. The sample carries about 200,000 clones, about 89% recorded once. The clonotype was recovered from a man between 35 and 55 years old with acute or convalescent COVID-19. The source material was peripheral blood.

The CDR3 nucleotides are TGTGCCAGCTGTCCGGGACTTACCACAGATACGCAGTATTTT. As protein: CASCPGLTTDTQYF. The gene calls are TRBV9 and TRBJ2-3; possibly TRBD2 for D (6 bases). The CDR3 sequence is 14 residues long. The V and J ends lost 7 bases and 2 bases respectively, with 14 bases between them. From germline, CDR1 is SGDLS and CDR2 YYNGEE.